This T cell receptor beta chain was captured by sequencing in a study of blood T cell repertoires in COVID-19. Study details: Sites across the United States, Italy and Spain contributed samples from acute and convalescent COVID-19. T cells, B-cell-depleted T cells, or PBMCs provided the cDNA or gDNA that served as material.

Original analysis: The authors estimated nucleated cell counts from reference gene primer amplification. TCRdb's copy holds only in-frame clones and misses some; the assay was immunoSEQ multiplex PCR. That table is the source of V, J and clone size, and D and trimming were worked out from the DNA. The data show tens of thousands of clones, 70% to 85% seen once. With 2 bases clipped from V and 5 bases from J, the junction kept 1 base outside the gene matches. Germline CDR1 and CDR2: SGHRS and YFSETQ. The CDR3 totals 13 residues. The V gene is TRBV5-1, the J gene TRBJ1-2; 9 bases match TRBD1. The sample taken for sequencing was peripheral blood. The TCR originated in a man aged 55 to 69 with acute or convalescent COVID-19. CDR3 bases: TGCGCCAGCAGCTTCGGGACAGGGTATGGCTACACCTTC. Translating gives CASSFGTGYGYTF.